This is a list of T cell receptor beta chains from one sample in a study of PD-1 blockade in classical Hodgkin lymphoma. Clones were read by immunoSEQ multiplex PCR, and TCRdb kept only the in-frame ones, dropping some. The sample holds around 58,000 clones; 90% are singletons and the top ten take 9.7%. The specimen comprised peripheral blood mononuclear cells (PBMCs), sampled at baseline. These receptors originate from a human donor with classical Hodgkin lymphoma. Each CDR3 is given with its conserved first and last residue. A D gene is named only where the DNA matches it firmly. Clone sizes are given selectively: once, few, many, or a class where the clone is expanded.

j_gene: TRBJ1-2
abundance: once
v_gene: TRBV7-2
d_gene: NA
CDR3nt: TGTGCCAGCAGTGGGGGGGCCGACTATGGCTACACCTTC
CDR3aa: CASSGGADYGYTF

j_gene: TRBJ2-7
abundance: NA
v_gene: TRBV18
d_gene: NA
CDR3nt: TGTGCCAGCTCACCAGGGAGCGCCTGGGAGCAGTACTTC
CDR3aa: CASSPGSAWEQYF

j_gene: TRBJ2-1
abundance: NA
v_gene: TRBV9
d_gene: NA
CDR3nt: TGTGCCAGCAGCGTAGGACAACTAGTTTTGTCGTGGAATGAGCAGTTCTTC
CDR3aa: CASSVGQLVLSWNEQFF

j_gene: TRBJ2-2
abundance: NA
v_gene: TRBV11-2
d_gene: NA
CDR3nt: TGTGCCAGCAGCTTAGCTCTATACACCGGGGAGCTGTTTTTT
CDR3aa: CASSLALYTGELFF

j_gene: TRBJ2-1
abundance: NA
v_gene: TRBV5-4
d_gene: TRBD2
CDR3nt: TGTGCCAGCAGCTCTGGACTAGGTGAGGGTGAGCAGTTCTTC
CDR3aa: CASSSGLGEGEQFF

j_gene: TRBJ1-3
abundance: NA
v_gene: TRBV13
d_gene: TRBD1
CDR3nt: TGTGCCAGCAGGAGGCAGGGGGATGGAAACACCATATATTTT
CDR3aa: CASRRQGDGNTIYF

j_gene: TRBJ2-2
abundance: few
v_gene: TRBV14
d_gene: NA
CDR3nt: TGTGCCAGCAGCCAAGACCGGGGCTCCGGGGAGCTGTTTTTT
CDR3aa: CASSQDRGSGELFF

j_gene: TRBJ2-7
abundance: NA
v_gene: TRBV7-8
d_gene: TRBD1
CDR3nt: TGTGCCAGCAGCTTAGATCTACGGGACAGTCCCACCTACGAGCAGTACTTC
CDR3aa: CASSLDLRDSPTYEQYF

j_gene: TRBJ1-3
abundance: NA
v_gene: TRBV9
d_gene: TRBD1
CDR3nt: TGTGCCAGCAGCGCAACGGGACAGGGGGGTGGCACCATATATTTT
CDR3aa: CASSATGQGGGTIYF

j_gene: TRBJ1-1
abundance: NA
v_gene: TRBV2
d_gene: NA
CDR3nt: TGTGCCAGCAGTGGGACCAGAACCAACACTGAAGCTTTCTTT
CDR3aa: CASSGTRTNTEAFF

j_gene: TRBJ2-1
abundance: NA
v_gene: TRBV29-1
d_gene: TRBD2
CDR3nt: TGCAGCATACTAGCGGGAGGGCCGGATGAGCAGTTCTTC
CDR3aa: CSILAGGPDEQFF

j_gene: TRBJ1-5
abundance: NA
v_gene: TRBV6-4
d_gene: NA
CDR3nt: TGTGCCAGCAGTGGACACCGGGACAACCAAATCAGCCCGATTCAGCCCCAGCATTTT
CDR3aa: CASSGHRDNQISPIQPQHF

j_gene: TRBJ1-4
abundance: NA
v_gene: TRBV10-3
d_gene: TRBD1
CDR3nt: TGTGCCATCAGTGAAGGGATGGGTCGGGACAGGGTTTTT
CDR3aa: CAISEGMGRDRVF

j_gene: TRBJ1-4
abundance: NA
v_gene: TRBV7-2
d_gene: NA
CDR3nt: TGTGCCAGCAGCGAAAGGGGAGTCGAGTGGCAGGCTAATGAAAAACTGTTTTTT
CDR3aa: CASSERGVEWQANEKLFF

j_gene: TRBJ2-1
abundance: NA
v_gene: TRBV19
d_gene: NA
CDR3nt: TGTGCCAGTAGGCAACAGGGAGTTTCCCACAATGAGCAGTTCTTC
CDR3aa: CASRQQGVSHNEQFF

j_gene: TRBJ1-5
abundance: NA
v_gene: TRBV7-8
d_gene: NA
CDR3nt: TGTGCCAGCAGCTTAGAGGGGTATCAGCCCCAGCATTTT
CDR3aa: CASSLEGYQPQHF